This TCR beta chain was identified in a study of cytomegalovirus exposure and HLA in healthy donors. CDR3 length equals 15 residues. With 4 bases clipped from V and 4 bases from J, the junction kept 6 bases outside the gene matches. From germline, CDR1 is SGHTA and CDR2 FQGTGA. The PCR contained 60 Vbeta and 13 Jbeta primers. Profiled with immunoSEQ multiplex PCR; TCRdb holds only in-frame clones, not every one. This listing includes approximately 120,000 clones. The sequence was collected from a young man in good health and CMV-seronegative. Sample: PBMCs. The rearrangement joins TRBV7-3 to TRBJ2-2, with 7 bases matching TRBD2. In DNA, the CDR3 is TGTGCCAGCAGCTCCAGCGGGAAGGTCACCGGGGAGCTGTTTTTT. This sequence encodes CASSSSGKVTGELFF.